What follows is one T cell receptor (beta chain) and its context. The antigen is not known. This record comes from a study of CD8 T cells in Susac syndrome. Study information: Patients with Susac syndrome were therapy-naive, taking corticosteroids, with some also receiving intravenous immunoglobulin, or taking intravenous immunoglobulin alone at the time their blood was drawn. General observations from the study: CD4+ repertoires of Susac syndrome patients lacked detectable clonal expansion.

CD8+ and CD4+ T cells from blood underwent TCR beta sequencing. Recently defined diagnostic criteria classed the Susac syndrome patients as definite or probable. Random hexamers were used to reverse transcribe an amount of roughly 0.5 to 1 ug RNA. TCRdb independently ran MiXCR on the immunoSEQ multiplex PCR reads; one entry per CDR3 protein. There are 95,000 to 150,000 distinct CDR3 sequences in the sample; over 90% occur only once, and less than 0.15% lies in the top ten. Sequencing input: CD4+ T cells from PBMCs. The sequence was collected from a human donor with Susac syndrome.

The CDR3 nucleotides read TGTGCCTGGGGCCGGACAGGGGGCAGGAACACTGAAGCTTTCTTT. As protein: CAWGRTGGRNTEAFF. V usage is TRBV30 and J usage is TRBJ1-1; 11 nucleotides agree with TRBD1. Per germline, CDR1 GTSNPN and CDR2 SVGIG (reference sequence). The junction had 6 bases not matched to a gene; V was cut back by 5 bases and J by 1 base. This CDR3 comprises 15 residues.